The sequence of this T cell receptor beta chain was determined in a study of CD8 T cells in ankylosing spondylitis. Quantitative 5'-RACE with molecular barcodes produced the TCR beta libraries. TCRdb re-analysed the 5' RACE reads in MiXCR, keeping a single row per CDR3 protein. The sample carries 380,000 or so distinct CDR3 sequences, about 20% recorded once. V was shortened by 0 bases and J by 3 bases, with 11 bases between the two germline ends. CDR3 length: 15 residues. Per germline, CDR1 MGHRA and CDR2 YSYEKL. The chain has TRBV4-1 and TRBJ2-5; possible D gene TRBD1, 5 bases. Sequenced material: blood, either unsorted or a sorted T cell fraction (not recorded which). This TCR was recovered from a male donor with ankylosing spondylitis or in good health (not recorded which). CDR3 DNA: TGCGCCAGCAGCCAAGAAGTAGGGGTGGAAGAGACCCAGTACTTC. Residues: CASSQEVGVEETQYF.